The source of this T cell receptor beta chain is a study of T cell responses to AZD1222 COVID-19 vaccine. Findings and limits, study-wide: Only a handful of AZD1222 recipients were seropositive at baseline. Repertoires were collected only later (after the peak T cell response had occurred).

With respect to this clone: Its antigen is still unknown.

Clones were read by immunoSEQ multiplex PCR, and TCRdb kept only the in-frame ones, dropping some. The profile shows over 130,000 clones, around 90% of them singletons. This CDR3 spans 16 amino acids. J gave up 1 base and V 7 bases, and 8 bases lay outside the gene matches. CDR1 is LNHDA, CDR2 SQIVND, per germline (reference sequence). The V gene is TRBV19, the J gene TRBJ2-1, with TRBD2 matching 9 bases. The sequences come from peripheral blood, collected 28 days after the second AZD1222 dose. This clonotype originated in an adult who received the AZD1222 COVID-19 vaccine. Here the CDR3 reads CASTDTGLASYNEQFF. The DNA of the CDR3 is TGTGCCAGTACCGACACCGGACTAGCGTCCTACAATGAGCAGTTCTTC.